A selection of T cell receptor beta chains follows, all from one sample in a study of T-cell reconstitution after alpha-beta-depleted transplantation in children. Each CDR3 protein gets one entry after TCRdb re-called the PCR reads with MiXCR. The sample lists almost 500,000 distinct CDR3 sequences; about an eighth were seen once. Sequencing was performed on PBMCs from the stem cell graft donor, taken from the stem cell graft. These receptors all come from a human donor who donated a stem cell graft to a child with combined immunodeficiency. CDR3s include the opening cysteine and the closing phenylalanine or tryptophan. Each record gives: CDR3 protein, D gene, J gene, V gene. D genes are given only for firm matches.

cdr3_aa: CASSPGRASGQRAFF; d_call: TRBD1; j_call: TRBJ1-1; v_call: TRBV18
cdr3_aa: CASSFSGVRVPKNTGELFF; d_call: NA; j_call: TRBJ2-2; v_call: TRBV7-7
cdr3_aa: CASSSLADRNSGNTIYF; d_call: TRBD1; j_call: TRBJ1-3; v_call: TRBV7-9
cdr3_aa: CSAKRETPYEQYF; d_call: TRBD2; j_call: TRBJ2-7; v_call: TRBV20-1
cdr3_aa: CASSLRGGDTDTQYF; d_call: TRBD2; j_call: TRBJ2-3; v_call: TRBV7-3
cdr3_aa: CSADGTGNTEAFF; d_call: TRBD1; j_call: TRBJ1-1; v_call: TRBV20-1
cdr3_aa: CSASWDSLRGGTQYF; d_call: NA; j_call: TRBJ2-5; v_call: TRBV20-1
cdr3_aa: CASSQGWDGPYEQYF; d_call: NA; j_call: TRBJ2-7; v_call: TRBV4-3
cdr3_aa: CASSLWGDLNTGELFF; d_call: NA; j_call: TRBJ2-2; v_call: TRBV28
cdr3_aa: CASSREPSGVYNEQFF; d_call: TRBD2; j_call: TRBJ2-1; v_call: TRBV7-3
cdr3_aa: CASSLYRRANTGELFF; d_call: NA; j_call: TRBJ2-2; v_call: TRBV11-2